The T cell receptor beta chain under discussion was sequenced for a study of regulatory T cells in long-lasting Graves disease. Study-wide results and limits: With approximately 2,500 shared public clonotypes, persistent patients exceeded new patients, who shared more than 900. Repertoires from persistent disease leaned toward TRBV28, TRBJ1-2 and TRBJ2-5.

The junction had 9 bases not matched to a gene; V was cut back by 5 bases and J by 6 bases. Germline CDR1 is SGHKS and CDR2 is YYEKEE (reference sequence). This CDR3 comprises 14 residues. Stated time point: persistent/refractory GD, antithyroid drugs over 5 years with positive TRAb. PBMCs were the source of the RNA used for TCR sequencing. Graves' disease diagnosis was established per American Thyroid Association guidelines. This clonotype was picked up one time. Its antigen is unidentified. Arm-PCR with iRepertoire HTBI primers amplified the CDR3 regions for these TCR beta libraries. MiXCR, applied by TCRdb to the multiplex PCR reads, yields one record per CDR3 protein. The sample holds fewer than 400,000 distinct CDR3 sequences, less than 20% seen once.

The chain links TRBV5-5 to TRBJ1-1; 8 nucleotides line up with TRBD1. This receptor was obtained from a female donor with Graves disease. Sequencing was performed on peripheral blood mononuclear cells (PBMCs), taken when the disease was refractory, from a patient treated with antithyroid drugs. CDR3 protein: CASSSGQGLPEAFF. The CDR3 DNA reads as TGTGCCAGCAGTTCCGGACAGGGTCTCCCTGAAGCTTTCTTT.